The 24 T cell receptor beta chains below come from one sample, sequenced in a study of blood T cell repertoires in COVID-19 (TCRdb year 2020). Receptors were amplified or captured by the immunoSEQ multiplex PCR assay. Not all clones reach the TCRdb copy of this immuneACCESS table, which keeps in-frame sequences only. Checked studies attribute under half of the gap to unresolved V genes and leave the rest unexplained. This sample comprises around 110,000 clones, roughly 80% of them detected only once. The leading ten clones occupy approximately 2.5% of the sample. The sequenced sample consisted of peripheral blood. These receptors were taken from a man aged 30-40 years with acute or convalescent COVID-19.

The chain employs TRBV23-1 and TRBJ2-7; 9 nucleotides align to TRBD1. TRBV23-1 is noted as an ORF with a role that remains uncertain. The V gene end was trimmed by 3 bases and the J gene end by 5 bases; junction bases not matched to a gene: 11. The CDR3 is 16 amino acids. CDR3 residues: CASSHTPGQGVNEQYF. The DNA of the CDR3 is TGCGCCAGCAGTCACACTCCGGGACAGGGAGTGAACGAGCAGTACTTC.

Concerning this clone itself: The junction differs from germline at one of its ends, possibly a read error. The CDR3 loop reads CASSQDGAGGRVF. The CDR3 DNA sequence: TGTGCCAGCAGCCAAGATGGTGCGGGGGGGCGGGTCTTC. V gene TRBV4-2 combines with J gene TRBJ2-1, with 9 bases fitting TRBD2. This CDR3 has 13 residues. Germline loops: CDR1 LGHNA, CDR2 YNFKEQ.

The chain has TRBV6-5 and TRBJ1-2, with 7 nucleotides matching TRBD1. Germline CDR1 MNHEY, CDR2 SVGAGI. Germline trimming cut 0 bases from V and 8 bases from J; bases unmatched to any gene: 9. The CDR3 has 15 amino acids. This CDR3 reads CASSYSRQGPLGYTF. DNA for the CDR3: TGTGCCAGCAGTTACTCGAGACAGGGCCCGTTAGGCTACACCTTC.

The sample holds one count of this clone. This rearrangement joins TRBV19 to TRBJ2-3, with 10 bases that match TRBD1. Germline lookup yields CDR1 LNHDA and CDR2 SQIVND (reference sequence). V lost 5 bases to trimming and J lost 6 bases; unmatched junction nucleotides: 11. The CDR3 sequence is 16 residues long. The chain's CDR3 is CASSPGTGERRDTQYF. The CDR3 bases are TGTGCCAGTAGTCCCGGGACAGGGGAAAGGCGGGATACGCAGTATTTT.

The CDR3 DNA sequence: TGTGCCGGGAGGGGGGAGGAGACCCAGTACTTC. Residues: CAGRGEETQYF. This chain joins TRBV2 and TRBJ2-5, with D possibly being TRBD2 (7 bases). Germline-derived CDR1 and CDR2 are SNHLY and FYNNEI. The CDR3 runs 11 residues. Trimming removed 11 bases from V and 5 bases from J, with 12 bases in between.

The chain is built from TRBV3-1 (or the pseudogene TRBV3-2) and TRBJ2-3, with 8 bases that match TRBD2. Germline values: CDR1 LGHDT, CDR2 YNNKEL (reference sequence). V dropped 4 bases and J dropped 7; count of bases not matched to a gene: 7. CDR3 length: 14 amino acids. The CDR3 protein is CASSPWREEYTQYF. The CDR3, as DNA: TGTGCCAGCAGCCCATGGCGGGAGGAATATACGCAGTATTTT.

The chain couples TRBV14 to TRBJ1-1, with no clear D. The V gene lost 0 bases and the J gene lost 2 bases, with 16 bases spanning the gap. The germline V gene encodes CDR1 SGHDN and CDR2 FVKESK. The CDR3 length is 17 residues. The CDR3 loop reads CASSQDLAADFNTEAFF. As DNA, the CDR3 is TGTGCCAGCAGCCAAGATCTAGCCGCCGACTTCAACACTGAAGCTTTCTTT.

CDR3 region: CASSRQVAGYNEQFF. CDR3 sequence (DNA): TGTGCCAGCAGCCGCCAGGTAGCGGGCTATAATGAGCAGTTCTTC. This chain links TRBV7-8 with TRBJ2-1, with 7 bases matching TRBD2. Germline trimming cut 5 bases from V and 7 bases from J; bases unmatched to any gene: 11. This CDR3 contains 15 residues. Germline V gene sequence: CDR1 SGHVS, CDR2 FQNEAQ.

The rearrangement uses TRBV5-1 and TRBJ2-1, with 11 bases aligning to TRBD2. The trim removed 2 bases at V and 8 bases at J, leaving 6 bases unmatched. The germline V gene encodes CDR1 SGHRS and CDR2 YFSETQ. This CDR3 spans 15 amino acids. CDR3 in amino acids: CASSFSTSGSDEQFF. For the CDR3, the DNA is TGCGCCAGCAGCTTCTCAACTAGCGGGAGTGATGAGCAGTTCTTC.

The J gene is TRBJ2-7, the V gene TRBV6-5; D may be TRBD1 (6 bases). The germline V gene has CDR1 MNHEY and CDR2 SVGAGI. Deletions cut 6 bases from V and 2 bases from J, with 11 bases between. This CDR3 region has 13 residues. The CDR3 sequence: CASSLRTAYEQYV. Here the CDR3 DNA reads TGTGCCAGCAGCCTGAGGACAGCCTACGAGCAGTACGTC.

The CDR3 is CASSPGTSGYNEQFF. CDR3 nucleotide sequence: TGTGCCAGCAGCCCCGGGACTAGCGGCTACAATGAGCAGTTCTTC. V usage is TRBV7-6 and J usage is TRBJ2-1, with 11 bases lining up with TRBD2. The CDR3 is made up of 15 amino acids. V was pared by 5 bases and J by 3 bases, with 3 bases of the junction left unmatched. The V gene's germline CDR1 is SGHVS and CDR2 FNYEAQ.

This clone was recorded once. The chain has TRBV18 and TRBJ1-1; tentatively, D is TRBD1 (6 bases). V was shortened by 3 bases and J by 3 bases, with 11 bases between the two germline ends. Germline V gives CDR1 KGHSH, CDR2 LQKENI. This CDR3 is built from 14 residues. The CDR3 DNA is TGTGCCAGCTCACCTGACAGGTTGGACACTGAAGCTTTCTTT. Protein product: CASSPDRLDTEAFF.

The V gene is TRBV5-1, the J gene TRBJ1-2; possible D gene TRBD1, 6 bases. Germline V gene data show CDR1 as SGHRS and CDR2 as YFSETQ. Trimming removed 0 bases at V and 0 bases at J, with 12 bases between. The CDR3 runs 16 residues. This chain's CDR3 is CASSLGSRDTNYGYTF. The CDR3 nucleotides are TGCGCCAGCAGCTTGGGATCTCGGGACACTAACTATGGCTACACCTTC.

There are a few counts of this clone. The chain combines TRBV19 with TRBJ1-1; D remains unclear. V was pared by 3 bases and J by 6 bases, with 14 bases between. Germline CDR1 and CDR2: LNHDA and SQIVND (reference sequence). This CDR3 is built from 14 residues. The CDR3 nucleotides read TGTGCCAGTAGTATCGGTTCTACGATGGCTGAAGCTTTCTTT. Translated: CASSIGSTMAEAFF.

This clone was counted only a few times. The chain carries TRBV11-1 and TRBJ1-1, with no clear D. The CDR3 is 13 residues long. Germline lookup yields CDR1 SGHAT and CDR2 FQDESV (reference sequence). V lost 1 base to trimming and J lost 1 base, with 4 bases between them. The DNA of the CDR3 is TGTGCCAGCAGCTTAGAACAGAACACTGAAGCTTTCTTT. Its translation is CASSLEQNTEAFF.

The chain links TRBV7-6 to TRBJ1-1; perhaps TRBD1 as D (6 bases). CDR3 size: 15 residues. Germline CDR1 SGHVS, CDR2 FNYEAQ. The V and J ends lost 8 bases and 1 base respectively, with 17 bases between them. The DNA for the CDR3 is TGTGCCAGCGGAGGCGCGGGGGGGCCGAACACTGAAGCTTTCTTT. Protein: CASGGAGGPNTEAFF.

A few counts support this clone. The rearrangement joins TRBV30 to TRBJ2-4; 8 bases match TRBD1. The V segment lost 4 bases and the J segment 7 bases; nucleotides outside the gene matches: 9. The CDR3 runs to 14 residues. Germline V gene lookup returns CDR1 GTSNPN and CDR2 SVGIG (reference sequence). The CDR3 region is CAWMRQGARNIQYF. The CDR3 DNA is TGTGCCTGGATGAGGCAGGGGGCAAGGAACATTCAGTACTTC.

This clone came up a few times. The V gene is TRBV30, the J gene TRBJ1-5; D unresolved. This CDR3 has 12 residues. The V end was cut by 5 bases, the J end by 2 bases, with 7 bases between. From germline, CDR1 is GTSNPN and CDR2 SVGIG (reference sequence). DNA for the CDR3: TGTGCCTGGGCGGAGGGCAATCAGCCCCAGCATTTT. It yields the protein CAWAEGNQPQHF.

The genes are TRBV7-9 and TRBJ2-3; the D gene is possibly TRBD2 (5 bases). The CDR3 consists of 18 residues. Germline CDR1 reads SEHNR; CDR2 reads FQNEAQ (reference sequence). V lost 0 bases and J 1 base, leaving 17 bases between the germline ends. The chain's CDR3 is CASSLALRPPEGTDTQYF. The DNA of the CDR3 is TGTGCCAGCAGCTTAGCGCTCCGTCCCCCGGAGGGCACAGATACGCAGTATTTT.

The chain has TRBV7-9 and TRBJ1-2; TRBD1 aligns across 8 bases. Germline V CDR1 and CDR2: SEHNR, FQNEAQ (reference sequence). V was pared by 8 bases and J by 5 bases, with 13 bases of the junction left unmatched. CDR3 length equals 15 residues. CDR3 region: CASALGQGQWYGYTF. CDR3 bases: TGTGCCAGCGCTTTAGGACAGGGTCAGTGGTATGGCTACACCTTC.

The rearrangement joins TRBV9 to TRBJ2-3; D remains unclear. Per the germline V gene, CDR1 is SGDLS and CDR2 is YYNGEE. This CDR3 is built from 12 residues. Trimming took 0 bases from V and 5 from J, leaving 4 bases between them. As DNA, the CDR3 is TGTGCCAGCAGCGTAGCCCAAGATACGCAGTATTTT. The encoded protein is CASSVAQDTQYF. The full variable domain, in which reference TRBV9 and TRBJ2-3 provide the parts outside the CDR3, is DSGVTQTPKHLITATGQRVTLRCSPRSGDLSVYWYQQSLDQGLQFLIQYYNGEERAKGNILERFSAQQFPDLHSELNLSSLELGDSALYFCASSVAQDTQYFGPGTRLTVL.

J is TRBJ2-1 and V is TRBV7-2; 9 bases map to TRBD2. The V gene's germline CDR1 is SGHTA and CDR2 FQGNSA. V lost 2 bases and J lost 3; bases outside the gene matches: 2. The CDR3 contains 15 residues. The DNA for the CDR3 is TGTGCCAGCAGCTTAATAGCGGGGGTCTACAATGAGCAGTTCTTC. This encodes CASSLIAGVYNEQFF.

This chain joins TRBV11-3 and TRBJ2-1; 12 bases are a match to TRBD2. The junction had 16 bases not matched to a gene; V was cut back by 1 base and J by 6 bases. The CDR3 sequence is 20 residues long. Germline values: CDR1 SGHNT, CDR2 YENEEA. The CDR3 coding sequence is TGTGCCAGCAGCTTAGTAGCGCTAGCGGGAGGGCCGAGGGAGGTCAATGAGCAGTTCTTC. It yields the protein CASSLVALAGGPREVNEQFF.

This clone was seen just once. The chain recombines TRBV3-1 (or the pseudogene TRBV3-2) with TRBJ1-6, with TRBD1 as a possible D gene (6 bases). CDR3 length: 14 amino acids. In germline, CDR1 is LGHDT, CDR2 YNNKEL (reference sequence). Trimming took 1 base from V and 10 from J, leaving 11 bases between them. CDR3 region: CASSQGQGRSPLHF. The CDR3 DNA follows: TGTGCCAGCAGCCAAGGCCAGGGGAGATCACCCCTCCACTTT.